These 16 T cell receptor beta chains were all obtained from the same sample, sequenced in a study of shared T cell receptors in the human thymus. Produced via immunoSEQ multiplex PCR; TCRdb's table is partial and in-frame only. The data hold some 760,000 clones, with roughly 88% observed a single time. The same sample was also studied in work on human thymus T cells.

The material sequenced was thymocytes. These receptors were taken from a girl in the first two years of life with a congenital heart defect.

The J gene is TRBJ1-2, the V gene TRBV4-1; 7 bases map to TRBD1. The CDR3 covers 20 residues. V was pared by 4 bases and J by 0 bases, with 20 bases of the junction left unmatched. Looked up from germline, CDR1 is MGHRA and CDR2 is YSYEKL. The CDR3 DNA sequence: TGCGCCAGCAGCCCCCTGAACCCGACAGGGCGCCCGGGGGCTAACTATGGCTACACCTTC. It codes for CASSPLNPTGRPGANYGYTF.

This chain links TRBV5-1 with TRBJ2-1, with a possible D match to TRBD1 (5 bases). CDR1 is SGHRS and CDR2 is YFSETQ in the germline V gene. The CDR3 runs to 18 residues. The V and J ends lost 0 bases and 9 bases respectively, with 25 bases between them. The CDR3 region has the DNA TGCGCCAGCAGCTTGGTCAGTAGGTCGTCAGGGCCATGGGGTGAGCAGTTCTTC. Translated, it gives CASSLVSRSSGPWGEQFF.

The CDR3 bases are TGTGCCAGCAGCTTGGGGGGTAGAGGGGAGACCCAGTACTTC. Residues: CASSLGGRGETQYF. V gene TRBV5-5 combines with J gene TRBJ2-5; a weak D match, TRBD2 (5 bases). The germline gives CDR1 SGHKS, CDR2 YYEKEE (reference sequence). The V and J ends lost 0 bases and 5 bases respectively, with 11 bases between them. This CDR3 is built from 14 residues.

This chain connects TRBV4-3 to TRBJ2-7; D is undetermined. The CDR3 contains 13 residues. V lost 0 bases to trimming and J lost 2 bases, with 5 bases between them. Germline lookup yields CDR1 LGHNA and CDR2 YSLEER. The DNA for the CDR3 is TGCGCCAGCAGCCAAGATTTAACCTACGAGCAGTACTTC. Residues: CASSQDLTYEQYF.

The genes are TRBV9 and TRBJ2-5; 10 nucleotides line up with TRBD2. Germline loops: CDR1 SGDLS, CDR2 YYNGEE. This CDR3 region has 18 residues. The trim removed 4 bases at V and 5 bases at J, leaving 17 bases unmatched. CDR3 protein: CASSQGLAESLPQETQYF. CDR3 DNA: TGTGCCAGCAGCCAAGGACTAGCGGAATCCCTTCCTCAGGAGACCCAGTACTTC.

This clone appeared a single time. The CDR3 here is CASKVQGPEGGYGYTF. CDR3 nucleotides: TGTGCCAGTAAAGTTCAGGGCCCTGAAGGCGGCTATGGCTACACCTTC. V gene TRBV19 combines with J gene TRBJ1-2; possible D gene TRBD1, 5 bases. The V end lost 7 bases, the J end lost 4 bases, and 22 bases lay between the germline ends. CDR1 LNHDA and CDR2 SQIVND come from the germline V gene (reference sequence). This CDR3 region has 16 residues.

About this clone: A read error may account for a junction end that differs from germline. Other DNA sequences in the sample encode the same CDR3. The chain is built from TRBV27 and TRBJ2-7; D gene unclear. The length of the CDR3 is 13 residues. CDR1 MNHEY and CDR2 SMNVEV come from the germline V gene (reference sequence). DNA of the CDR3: TGCGCCAGCAGTTTCGGTCCTTTTTACGAGCAGTACTTC. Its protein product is CASSFGPFYEQYF.

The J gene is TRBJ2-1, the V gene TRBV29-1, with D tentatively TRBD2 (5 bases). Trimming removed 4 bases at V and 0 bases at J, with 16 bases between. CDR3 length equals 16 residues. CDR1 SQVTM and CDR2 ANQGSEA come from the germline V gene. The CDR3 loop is CSVVDLVGSSYNEQFF. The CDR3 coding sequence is TGCAGCGTTGTGGACCTCGTGGGGAGCTCCTACAATGAGCAGTTCTTC.

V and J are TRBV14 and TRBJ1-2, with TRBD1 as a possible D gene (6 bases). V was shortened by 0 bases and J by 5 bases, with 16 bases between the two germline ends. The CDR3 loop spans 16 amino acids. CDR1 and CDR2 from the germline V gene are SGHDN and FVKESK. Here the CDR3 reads CASSQEKQGPQYGYTF. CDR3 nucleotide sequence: TGTGCCAGCAGCCAAGAGAAACAGGGCCCCCAATATGGCTACACCTTC.

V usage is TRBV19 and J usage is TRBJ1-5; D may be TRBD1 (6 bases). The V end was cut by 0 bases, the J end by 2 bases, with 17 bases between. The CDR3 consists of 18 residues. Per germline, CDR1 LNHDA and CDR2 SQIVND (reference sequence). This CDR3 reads CASSIDREGDTGNQPQHF. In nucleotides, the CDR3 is TGTGCCAGTAGTATAGATCGGGAGGGGGACACGGGCAATCAGCCCCAGCATTTT.

Written as DNA, the CDR3 is TGTGCCAGCAGCCTGGGACAGGGAAGTAGGACCGGGGAGCTGTTTTTT. Protein sequence: CASSLGQGSRTGELFF. V is TRBV5-4 and J is TRBJ2-2; 9 nucleotides match TRBD1. Trimming cost V 4 bases and J 5 bases; bases outside gene matches: 9. CDR1 and CDR2 from the germline V gene are SGHNT and YYREEE (reference sequence). CDR3 length: 16 residues.

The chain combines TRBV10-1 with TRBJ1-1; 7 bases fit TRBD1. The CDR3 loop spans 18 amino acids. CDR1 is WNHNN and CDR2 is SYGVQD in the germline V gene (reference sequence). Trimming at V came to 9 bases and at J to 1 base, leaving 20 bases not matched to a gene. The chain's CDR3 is CARPLSRGQEYENTEAFF. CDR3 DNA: TGCGCCAGGCCCCTTTCTAGAGGACAGGAGTATGAGAACACTGAAGCTTTCTTT.

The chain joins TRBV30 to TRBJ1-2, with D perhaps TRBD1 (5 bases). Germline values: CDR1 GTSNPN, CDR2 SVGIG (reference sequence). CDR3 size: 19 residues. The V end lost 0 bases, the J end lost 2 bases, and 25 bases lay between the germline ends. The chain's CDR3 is CAWSVVSWQGIPTNYGYTF. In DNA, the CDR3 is TGTGCCTGGAGTGTAGTCAGTTGGCAGGGAATCCCGACGAACTATGGCTACACCTTC.

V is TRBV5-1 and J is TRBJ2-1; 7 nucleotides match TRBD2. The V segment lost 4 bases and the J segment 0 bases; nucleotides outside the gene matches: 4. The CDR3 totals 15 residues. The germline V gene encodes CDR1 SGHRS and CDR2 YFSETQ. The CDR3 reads CASSPGGSSYNEQFF. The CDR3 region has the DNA TGCGCCAGCAGCCCCGGGGGGAGCTCCTACAATGAGCAGTTCTTC.

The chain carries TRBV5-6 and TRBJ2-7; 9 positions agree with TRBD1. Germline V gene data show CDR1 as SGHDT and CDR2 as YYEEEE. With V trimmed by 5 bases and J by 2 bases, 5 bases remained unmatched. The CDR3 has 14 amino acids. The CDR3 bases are TGTGCCAGCAGTGCCGGGACAGGGACCTACGAGCAGTACTTC. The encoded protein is CASSAGTGTYEQYF.

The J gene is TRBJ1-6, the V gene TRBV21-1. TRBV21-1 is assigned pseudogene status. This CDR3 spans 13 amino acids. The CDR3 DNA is TGTGCCAGCAGCACGGGGGAGAGTTCACCCCTCCACTTT. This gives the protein CASSTGESSPLHF.